This T cell receptor beta chain originates from a study of cytomegalovirus exposure and HLA in healthy donors. Study outcomes and limitations: In vitro, three CMV-associated chains proved specific for CMV antigens. Sequencing artifact likely explains a cluster of highly shared sequence variants.

Notes on this clone: Its antigen is as yet unknown.

The CDR3 covers 14 residues. The J segment lost 2 bases and the V segment lost 3 bases, leaving 1 base of the junction unmatched. CDR1 is GTSNPN, CDR2 SVGIG, per germline (reference sequence). The PCR employed 60 Vbeta primers together with 13 Jbeta primers. The data were produced by immunoSEQ multiplex PCR, yet TCRdb's version contains in-frame clones alone and is incomplete. The sample lists 130,000 or so clones, about four fifths occurring once. The receptor's source is a woman between 35 and 50 years old in good health and CMV-seronegative. The sample was PBMCs. J is TRBJ2-7 and V is TRBV30; 13 bases agree with TRBD2. CDR3 DNA sequence: TGTGCCTGGAGCGGACTAGCGGGAGCCTACGAGCAGTACTTC. The encoded protein is CAWSGLAGAYEQYF.